The rows below give T cell receptor beta chains drawn from one sample of a study of CD8 T cells in Susac syndrome. Each CDR3 protein gets one entry after TCRdb re-called the immunoSEQ multiplex PCR reads with MiXCR. The sample contains roughly 300,000 distinct CDR3 sequences, about 85% of which appear only once. Specimen: CD8+ T cells from PBMCs. Receptor source: a human donor with multiple sclerosis. The CDR3 runs from the conserved cysteine through the conserved F or W. The order of the fields is V gene, J gene, clone size, D gene, CDR3 protein, CDR3 DNA. D genes are given only for firm matches. Rows give clone size only sometimes, using once, few, many, or a class for an expanded clone.

>TRBV10-3|TRBJ2-7|NA|NA
CAAQAGTYEQYF
TGTGCCGCCCAGGCGGGGACCTACGAGCAGTACTTC
>TRBV30|TRBJ2-1|NA|NA
CAWSVRGPKMGYEQFF
TGTGCCTGGAGTGTACGGGGCCCCAAGATGGGGTATGAGCAGTTCTTC
>TRBV7-9|TRBJ2-3|NA|TRBD2
CASSSTSRAGDRDTQYF
TGTGCCAGCAGCTCCACCTCGCGAGCGGGAGACCGAGATACGCAGTATTTT
>TRBV29-1|TRBJ2-1|NA|NA
CSVGRDSPNPFF
TGCAGCGTTGGTCGGGACTCTCCTAATCCGTTCTTC
>TRBV27|TRBJ1-2|NA|TRBD1
CASSLSRTGGFDGYTF
TGTGCCAGCAGTTTATCCCGGACAGGCGGATTTGATGGCTACACCTTC
>TRBV12-3/TRBV12-4|TRBJ2-1|few|TRBD2
CASSLALAGSYNEQFF
TGTGCCAGCAGTTTAGCGTTAGCGGGCTCCTACAATGAGCAGTTCTTC
>TRBV20-1|TRBJ2-1|NA|NA
CSARDRRGSYNEQFF
TGCAGTGCTAGAGATCGGAGGGGCTCCTACAATGAGCAGTTCTTC
>TRBV25-1|TRBJ2-3|NA|NA
CASSVRGAEDTQYF
TGTGCCAGCAGTGTGAGGGGGGCGGAAGATACGCAGTATTTT
>TRBV3-1|TRBJ2-7|NA|TRBD1
CASTGFGSRTGAYEQYF
TGTGCCAGCACCGGGTTTGGGTCCAGGACAGGGGCCTACGAGCAGTACTTC
>TRBV28|TRBJ2-2|NA|TRBD2
CASSPGLAGDQNTGELFF
TGTGCCAGCAGTCCGGGACTAGCGGGAGATCAGAACACCGGGGAGCTGTTTTTT
>TRBV28|TRBJ1-2|NA|NA
CASSNTSPGSYGYTF
TGTGCCAGCAGTAATACATCACCTGGGAGCTATGGCTACACCTTC
>TRBV27|TRBJ2-2|few|TRBD2
CASSLSGGETGELFF
TGTGCCAGCAGTTTATCGGGGGGGGAGACCGGGGAGCTGTTTTTT